The T cell receptor beta chain described here comes from a study of blood T cell repertoires in COVID-19. At the level of the study: The cDNA or gDNA used as material had been derived from T cells, B-cell-depleted T cells, or PBMCs.

TCRdb's copy holds only in-frame clones and misses some; the assay was immunoSEQ multiplex PCR. Here the sample spans 79,000 or so clones, 85% to 90% being singletons. The sample taken for sequencing was peripheral blood. The clonotype comes from a human donor in a cohort sampled during active COVID-19.

The CDR3 is CASSLGLLYNEQFF. CDR3 nucleotide sequence: TGTGCCAGCAGCTTGGGACTCCTCTACAATGAGCAGTTCTTC. The J gene is TRBJ2-1, the V gene TRBV11-2, with D maybe TRBD2 (6 bases). Trimming took off 3 bases at V and 3 bases at J, with 9 bases between the two ends. Germline V lookup: CDR1 SGHAT, CDR2 FQNNGV. The CDR3 loop spans 14 amino acids.